A single T cell receptor beta chain is shown here with its context. Its antigen is not identified. Trimming cost V 0 bases and J 2 bases; bases outside gene matches: 10. The CDR3 length is 17 residues. CDR1 is SGHTA and CDR2 is FQGNSA in the germline V gene. These data are taken from a study of cytomegalovirus exposure and HLA in healthy donors. Study-level information: From 150 million to 200 million T cells, an earlier analysis saw 120 million or so unique TCR beta sequences. Most donors, more than 80% of a few hundred genotyped, fell in the Caucasian-associated ancestry cluster. General observations from the study: Donor immune exposure was known only as CMV serostatus. Later findings reportedly placed an Asian-associated ancestry cluster below the roughly 670-donor mean for N-insertions.

The PCR ran on 60 Vbeta and 13 Jbeta primers. Generated by immunoSEQ multiplex PCR, the TCRdb table keeps only in-frame clones and is missing some. This sample lists roughly 60,000 clones; its ten largest clones have less than 4.5%. The chain carries TRBV7-2 and TRBJ2-7; 7 bases agree with TRBD1. The origin of this receptor is a male donor in good health and CMV-seronegative. Sample: PBMCs. The CDR3 DNA follows: TGTGCCAGCAGCTTAGCCCAGGGGACAGACAAGCCCTACGAGCAGTACTTC. Its protein is CASSLAQGTDKPYEQYF.